The entry below gives a single T cell receptor (beta chain) sequence along with its context. What it binds is not known. These data are taken from a study of CD8 T cells in ankylosing spondylitis. By quantitative 5'-RACE with molecular barcodes, the TCR beta libraries were made. TCRdb itself ran the 5' RACE reads through MiXCR, one entry per CDR3 protein. The sample comprises just over 300,000 distinct CDR3 sequences, about a fifth of which are singletons, and about 3.5% rests with the top ten. The CDR3 sequence is 11 residues long. The V gene's germline CDR1 is DFQATT and CDR2 SNEGSKA (reference sequence). Trimming took off 3 bases at V and 9 bases at J, with 9 bases between the two ends. Study-level points and caveats: Seven or eight highly homologous variants made up a TCR beta motif, and this motif appeared characteristic of ankylosing spondylitis blood. In ankylosing spondylitis patients, matched synovial fluid reportedly showed significant enrichment of disease-linked clones.

The chain joins TRBV20-1 to TRBJ2-1, with unresolved D. Specimen: blood, either unsorted or a sorted T cell fraction (not recorded which). The sequence was obtained from a female donor with ankylosing spondylitis or in good health (not recorded which). The CDR3 here is CSASMVLEQFF. In DNA, the CDR3 is TGCAGTGCTAGTATGGTTCTTGAGCAGTTCTTC.